This section outlines one T cell receptor beta chain sequence together with its context. The data derive from a study of blood T cell repertoires in COVID-19. As for the study in general: Donors in the United States, Italy and Spain gave samples during acute or convalescent COVID-19. Nucleic acid was either cDNA or gDNA, and it came from T cells, B-cell-depleted T cells, or PBMCs.

TCRdb's table, derived via immunoSEQ multiplex PCR, lists solely in-frame clones and lacks some. Of under 450,000 clones in the sample, around 83% are singletons; the top ten hold approximately 5.4%. Germline V lookup: CDR1 SGHRS, CDR2 YFSETQ. V lost 1 base, J lost 2 bases, and 7 bases stayed unmatched. This CDR3 spans 16 amino acids. The clonotype was recovered from a woman aged 45 to 65 who had recovered from COVID-19. What was sequenced was PBMCs or T cells enriched from blood (not recorded which). The chain recombines TRBV5-1 with TRBJ2-3, with 7 positions matching TRBD2. The CDR3 region has the DNA TGCGCCAGCAGCTTGATAGGTGCGGGAGACACAGATACGCAGTATTTT. As protein: CASSLIGAGDTDTQYF.